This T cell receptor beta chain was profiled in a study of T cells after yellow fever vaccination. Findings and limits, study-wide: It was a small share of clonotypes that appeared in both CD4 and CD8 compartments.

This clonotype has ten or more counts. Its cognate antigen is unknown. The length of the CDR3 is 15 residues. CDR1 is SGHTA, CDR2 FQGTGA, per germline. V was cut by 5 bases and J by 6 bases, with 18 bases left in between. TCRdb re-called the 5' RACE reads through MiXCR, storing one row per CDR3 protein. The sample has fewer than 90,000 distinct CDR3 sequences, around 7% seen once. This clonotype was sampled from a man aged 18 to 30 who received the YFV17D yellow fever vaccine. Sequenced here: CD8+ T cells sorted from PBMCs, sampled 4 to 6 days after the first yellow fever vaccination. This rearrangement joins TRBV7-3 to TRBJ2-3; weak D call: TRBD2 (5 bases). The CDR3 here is CASSLLVAGRDTQYF. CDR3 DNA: TGTGCCAGCAGCCTACTAGTTGCAGGCAGGGATACGCAGTATTTT.